This T cell receptor (beta chain) was retrieved from a study of T cell repertoires in cytomegalovirus infection. Across the whole study: Public TCR beta signatures indicated both CMV infection and matching HLA type. The study, taken as a whole, reports: In two of eight donors, the top clonotype was HLA-C-restricted CMV-specific. Cumulative public TCR beta family frequency identified carriers of CMV plus the relevant HLA.

TCRdb processed the reads anew with MiXCR; each CDR3 protein has one entry. This sample yields more than 250,000 distinct CDR3 sequences, of which approximately 13% are seen a single time; 7.5% to 10% belongs to the top ten. Points on this clonotype: Its matching antigen is unknown. One end of the junction fails to match germline, which may point to a read error.

The CDR3 sequence is 14 residues long. Germline CDR1 and CDR2: SGHTA and FQGTGA. The chain employs TRBV7-3 and TRBJ2-3, with D perhaps matching TRBD1 or TRBD2 (5 bases each). Input material: PBMCs. The receptor comes from a human donor in good health (CMV status not recorded). Some clones in this sample may be carry-over from other donors' samples. The CDR3 sequence is CTSSLGPLTDTQYF. The DNA of the CDR3 is TGTACCAGCAGCTTGGGACCCCTCACAGATACGCAGTATTTT. Complete variable domain (other parts from reference TRBV7-3 and TRBJ2-3): GAGVSQTPSNKVTEKGKYVELRCDPISGHTALYWYRQSLGQGPEFLIYFQGTGAADDSGLPNDRFFAVRPEGSVSTLKIQRTERGDSAVYLCTSSLGPLTDTQYFGPGTRLTVL.